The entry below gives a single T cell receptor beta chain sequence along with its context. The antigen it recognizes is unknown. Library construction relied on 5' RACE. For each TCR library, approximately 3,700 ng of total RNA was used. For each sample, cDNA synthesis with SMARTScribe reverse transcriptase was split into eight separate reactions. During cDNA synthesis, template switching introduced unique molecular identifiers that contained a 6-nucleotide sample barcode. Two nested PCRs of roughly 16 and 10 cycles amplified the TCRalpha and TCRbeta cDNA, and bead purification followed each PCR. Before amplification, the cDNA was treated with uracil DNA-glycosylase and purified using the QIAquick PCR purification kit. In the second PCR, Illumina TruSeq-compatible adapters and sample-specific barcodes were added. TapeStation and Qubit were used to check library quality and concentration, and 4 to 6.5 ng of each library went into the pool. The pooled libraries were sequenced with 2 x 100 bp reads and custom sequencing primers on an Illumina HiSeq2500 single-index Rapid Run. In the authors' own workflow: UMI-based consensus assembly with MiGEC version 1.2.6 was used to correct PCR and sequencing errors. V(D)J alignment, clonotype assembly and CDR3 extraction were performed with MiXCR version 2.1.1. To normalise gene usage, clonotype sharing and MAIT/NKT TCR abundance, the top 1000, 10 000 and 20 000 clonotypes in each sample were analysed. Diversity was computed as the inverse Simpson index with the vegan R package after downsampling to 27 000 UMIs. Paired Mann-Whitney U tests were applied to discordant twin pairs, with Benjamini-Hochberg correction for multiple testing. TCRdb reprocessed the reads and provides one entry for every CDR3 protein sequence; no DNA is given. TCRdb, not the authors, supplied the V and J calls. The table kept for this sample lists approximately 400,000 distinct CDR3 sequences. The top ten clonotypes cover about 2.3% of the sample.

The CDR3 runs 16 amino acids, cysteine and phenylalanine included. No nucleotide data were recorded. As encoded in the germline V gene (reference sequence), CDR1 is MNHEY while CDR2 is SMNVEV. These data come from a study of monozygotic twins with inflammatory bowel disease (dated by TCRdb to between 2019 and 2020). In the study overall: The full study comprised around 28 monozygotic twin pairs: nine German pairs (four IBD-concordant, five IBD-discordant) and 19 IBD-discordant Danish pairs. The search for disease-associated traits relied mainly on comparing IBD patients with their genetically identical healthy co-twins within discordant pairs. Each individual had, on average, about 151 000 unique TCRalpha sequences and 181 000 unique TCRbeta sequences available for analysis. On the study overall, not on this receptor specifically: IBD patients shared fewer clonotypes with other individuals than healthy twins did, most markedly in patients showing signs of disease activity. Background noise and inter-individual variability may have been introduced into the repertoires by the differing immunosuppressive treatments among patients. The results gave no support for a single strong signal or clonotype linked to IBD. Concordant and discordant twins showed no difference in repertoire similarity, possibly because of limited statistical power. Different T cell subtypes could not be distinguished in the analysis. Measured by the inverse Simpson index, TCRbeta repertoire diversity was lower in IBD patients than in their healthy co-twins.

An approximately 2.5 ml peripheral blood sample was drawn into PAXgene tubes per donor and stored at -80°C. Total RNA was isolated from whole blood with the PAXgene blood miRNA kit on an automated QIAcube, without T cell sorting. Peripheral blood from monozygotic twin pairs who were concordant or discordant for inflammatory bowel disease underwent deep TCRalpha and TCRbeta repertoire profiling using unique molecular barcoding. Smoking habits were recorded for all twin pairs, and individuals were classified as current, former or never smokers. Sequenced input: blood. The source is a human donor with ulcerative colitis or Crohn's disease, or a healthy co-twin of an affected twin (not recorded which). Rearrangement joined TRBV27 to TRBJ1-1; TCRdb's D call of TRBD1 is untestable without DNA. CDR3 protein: CASSYATGTMNTEAFF.